What follows describes a single TCR beta chain. The entry originates in a study of shared T cell receptors in the human thymus. Only in-frame clones appear in the TCRdb table, and some are missing; sequencing was by immunoSEQ multiplex PCR. In the table there are about 380,000 clones, more than 85% of which are singletons. The germline gives CDR1 MDHEN, CDR2 SYDVKM. The CDR3 has 19 amino acids. Trimming took 0 bases from V and 0 from J, leaving 18 bases between them. The material sequenced was thymocytes. V gene TRBV28 combines with J gene TRBJ2-1; D might be TRBD2 (6 bases). This clonotype originated in a human donor. CDR3 sequence reads: CASSLCRGSGYSSYNEQFF. Written as DNA, the CDR3 is TGTGCCAGCAGTTTATGCCGGGGTAGCGGATACAGCTCCTACAATGAGCAGTTCTTC.